This T cell receptor (beta chain) was sequenced in a study of Graves' ophthalmopathy and Graves' hyperthyroidism. Study outcomes and limitations: Ophthalmopathy progression predictions by the model showed 72.22% specificity and approximately 69% sensitivity.

Per germline, CDR1 SEHNR and CDR2 FQNEAQ (reference sequence). The CDR3 is 13 amino acids. This clonotype was observed at least ten times. What it binds is unknown. One end of the junction fails to match germline, which may point to a read error. Investigators amplified TCR beta CDR3 regions from RNA transcripts. RT-PCR was first run with HTBI primers, then multiplex PCR in a second round. MiXCR, run by TCRdb on the multiplex PCR reads, gives a single entry per CDR3 protein. The table records almost 750,000 distinct CDR3 sequences, around 40% of them present only once. Sequenced material: peripheral blood. V usage is TRBV7-9 and J usage is TRBJ1-4; perhaps TRBD1 as D (5 bases). The TCR sequence derives from an adult man with Graves' ophthalmopathy. CDR3 sequence reads: CASSVGTSEKLFF. The CDR3 nucleotides read TGTGCCAGCAGCGTCGGGACTAGTGAAAAACTGTTTTTT.